This TCR beta chain was retrieved from a study of identical twins. Findings and caveats of the study: Cord blood beta clonotypes that were abundant carried fewer insertions, and memory repertoires showed no such trend.

The length of the CDR3 is 14 residues. V shed 2 bases and J 5 bases; nucleotides not matched to a gene: 7. Per germline, CDR1 DFQATT and CDR2 SNEGSKA (reference sequence). This clonotype was observed a few times. What it binds is not known. TCRdb reanalysed the 5' RACE reads using MiXCR and keeps one entry per CDR3 protein. The sample holds hundreds of thousands of distinct CDR3 sequences, 15% to 20% seen once. The same data also went into a second study, on T cells expressing NK-cell markers. This second study says: Among CD8+ T cells from five or six donors, dominant NKG2C+ clonotypes accounted for about 1.0-7.0%. Expanded NKG2C+ T cell clones were not confirmed as HCMV-specific.

This receptor was identified in a woman between 18 and 30 years old in good health. The V call is TRBV20-1, the J call TRBJ2-5, with TRBD1 matching 8 bases. Specimen: PBMCs. The CDR3 DNA follows: TGCAGTGCTAGATCCCAGGGGGCGGGGGAGACCCAGTACTTC. Translating gives CSARSQGAGETQYF.